The rows below give T cell receptor beta chains drawn from one sample of a study of cytomegalovirus exposure and HLA in healthy donors. Profiling relied on immunoSEQ multiplex PCR, and the TCRdb table lists in-frame clones only, not all of them. This table has over 120,000 clones, around 79% appearing once. Source material: PBMCs. These receptors were obtained from a male donor in good health and CMV-seronegative. Each CDR3 is given with its conserved first and last residue. Fields, in order: CDR3 length, J gene, V gene, D gene, clone size, CDR3 protein, CDR3 DNA. The D gene is left open where the match is weak. Size is stated for part of the rows, as once, few or many counts, or as a class when the clone is expanded.

CDR3 length: 12
J gene: TRBJ1-1
V gene: TRBV28
D gene: NA
clone size: NA
CDR3 protein: CATTNLNTEAFF
CDR3 DNA: TGTGCCACTACTAATCTGAACACTGAAGCTTTCTTT

CDR3 length: 14
J gene: TRBJ2-3
V gene: TRBV7-2
D gene: NA
clone size: few
CDR3 protein: CASSPVADPDTQYF
CDR3 DNA: TGTGCCAGCAGCCCAGTCGCGGATCCAGATACGCAGTATTTT

CDR3 length: 15
J gene: TRBJ1-2
V gene: TRBV27
D gene: TRBD1
clone size: once
CDR3 protein: CASSPRDRGSYGYTF
CDR3 DNA: TGTGCCAGCAGCCCCCGGGACAGGGGCAGCTATGGCTACACCTTC

CDR3 length: 14
J gene: TRBJ2-1
V gene: TRBV11-3
D gene: NA
clone size: once
CDR3 protein: CASSLSSHYNEQFF
CDR3 DNA: TGTGCCAGTAGCTTATCTAGTCACTACAATGAGCAGTTCTTC

CDR3 length: 16
J gene: TRBJ1-4
V gene: TRBV5-1
D gene: NA
clone size: NA
CDR3 protein: CASSRFDRATNEKLFF
CDR3 DNA: TGCGCCAGCAGCCGTTTCGACAGAGCAACTAATGAAAAACTGTTTTTT

CDR3 length: 13
J gene: TRBJ2-2
V gene: TRBV7-3
D gene: NA
clone size: once
CDR3 protein: CASSLGGSGELFF
CDR3 DNA: TGTGCCAGCAGCTTAGGGGGGTCCGGGGAGCTGTTTTTT

CDR3 length: 16
J gene: TRBJ2-5
V gene: TRBV9
D gene: NA
clone size: once
CDR3 protein: CASSVGGLITQETQYF
CDR3 DNA: TGTGCCAGCAGCGTAGGAGGATTGATTACACAAGAGACCCAGTACTTC

CDR3 length: 16
J gene: TRBJ2-1
V gene: TRBV5-1
D gene: NA
clone size: few
CDR3 protein: CASSPSSYRSYNEQFF
CDR3 DNA: TGCGCCAGCAGCCCAAGCTCCTACCGCTCCTACAATGAGCAGTTCTTC

CDR3 length: 13
J gene: TRBJ2-3
V gene: TRBV7-9
D gene: NA
clone size: NA
CDR3 protein: CASSLSIPDTQYF
CDR3 DNA: TGTGCCAGCAGCTTATCCATCCCAGATACGCAGTATTTT

CDR3 length: 15
J gene: TRBJ1-5
V gene: TRBV27
D gene: NA
clone size: NA
CDR3 protein: CASSRGVEGNQPQHF
CDR3 DNA: TGTGCCAGCAGCCGCGGGGTAGAAGGCAATCAGCCCCAGCATTTT

CDR3 length: 18
J gene: TRBJ1-4
V gene: TRBV9
D gene: NA
clone size: NA
CDR3 protein: CASSADPRGGATNEKLFF
CDR3 DNA: TGTGCCAGCAGCGCGGACCCCAGGGGTGGGGCAACTAATGAAAAACTGTTTTTT

CDR3 length: 16
J gene: TRBJ2-2
V gene: TRBV9
D gene: TRBD2
clone size: NA
CDR3 protein: CASSGGGGAVLRELFF
CDR3 DNA: TGTGCCAGCAGCGGAGGCGGGGGGGCCGTTTTACGGGAGCTGTTTTTT

CDR3 length: 15
J gene: TRBJ1-2
V gene: TRBV7-2
D gene: NA
clone size: NA
CDR3 protein: CASSLVFRQGNGYTF
CDR3 DNA: TGTGCCAGCAGCTTAGTTTTTCGGCAGGGGAATGGCTACACCTTC

CDR3 length: 15
J gene: TRBJ2-1
V gene: TRBV5-5
D gene: NA
clone size: NA
CDR3 protein: CASSLSGNPYNEQFF
CDR3 DNA: TGTGCCAGCAGCCTTAGCGGTAACCCCTACAATGAGCAGTTCTTC

CDR3 length: 16
J gene: TRBJ2-5
V gene: TRBV19
D gene: NA
clone size: NA
CDR3 protein: CASSKLVASGGETQYF
CDR3 DNA: TGTGCCAGTAGTAAATTAGTGGCCTCCGGAGGGGAGACCCAGTACTTC

CDR3 length: 15
J gene: TRBJ2-7
V gene: TRBV5-8
D gene: TRBD2
clone size: NA
CDR3 protein: CASSLEPLAGNEQYF
CDR3 DNA: TGTGCCAGCAGCTTAGAACCGTTAGCGGGAAACGAGCAGTACTTC

CDR3 length: 11
J gene: TRBJ2-3
V gene: TRBV6-5
D gene: NA
clone size: few
CDR3 protein: CASSLADTQYF
CDR3 DNA: TGTGCCAGCAGTTTAGCGGATACGCAGTATTTT

CDR3 length: 14
J gene: TRBJ1-2
V gene: TRBV2
D gene: TRBD1
clone size: NA
CDR3 protein: CASRRGEGAPGYTF
CDR3 DNA: TGTGCCAGCAGGAGGGGTGAGGGGGCCCCTGGCTACACCTTC

CDR3 length: 15
J gene: TRBJ1-6
V gene: TRBV4-1
D gene: NA
clone size: NA
CDR3 protein: CASSRNRELNSPLHF
CDR3 DNA: TGCGCCAGCAGCCGGAACCGGGAGTTAAATTCACCCCTCCACTTT

CDR3 length: 16
J gene: TRBJ1-1
V gene: TRBV7-8
D gene: TRBD1
clone size: NA
CDR3 protein: CASSERYRGQGTEAFF
CDR3 DNA: TGTGCCAGCAGCGAAAGATACAGGGGGCAAGGCACTGAAGCTTTCTTT

CDR3 length: 11
J gene: TRBJ2-1
V gene: TRBV19
D gene: NA
clone size: NA
CDR3 protein: CASSILNEQFF
CDR3 DNA: TGTGCCAGTAGCATACTCAATGAGCAGTTCTTC

CDR3 length: 14
J gene: TRBJ2-7
V gene: TRBV5-1
D gene: TRBD1
clone size: NA
CDR3 protein: CASSRDRGNYEQYF
CDR3 DNA: TGCGCCAGCTCCCGGGACAGGGGAAACTACGAGCAGTACTTC

CDR3 length: 15
J gene: TRBJ1-4
V gene: TRBV5-5
D gene: NA
clone size: NA
CDR3 protein: CASSPLQATFEKLFF
CDR3 DNA: TGTGCCAGCAGCCCCCTACAGGCAACCTTTGAAAAACTGTTTTTT

CDR3 length: 15
J gene: TRBJ1-4
V gene: TRBV4-3
D gene: TRBD1
clone size: NA
CDR3 protein: CASSPETGGLEKLFF
CDR3 DNA: TGCGCCAGCAGCCCCGAGACAGGGGGCCTTGAAAAACTGTTTTTT

CDR3 length: 15
J gene: TRBJ2-1
V gene: TRBV7-9
D gene: NA
clone size: NA
CDR3 protein: CSSSAVQGSYNEQFF
CDR3 DNA: TGTTCCAGCAGCGCCGTGCAGGGGTCCTACAATGAGCAGTTCTTC

CDR3 length: 14
J gene: TRBJ2-5
V gene: TRBV6-5
D gene: TRBD1
clone size: NA
CDR3 protein: CASSRGQQSWTQYF
CDR3 DNA: TGTGCCAGCAGCCGGGGACAGCAGTCATGGACCCAGTACTTC

CDR3 length: 13
J gene: TRBJ2-5
V gene: TRBV19
D gene: TRBD1
clone size: NA
CDR3 protein: CASSPGTARDQYF
CDR3 DNA: TGTGCCAGTAGCCCCGGGACAGCGCGCGACCAGTACTTC

CDR3 length: 15
J gene: TRBJ2-1
V gene: TRBV5-1
D gene: TRBD2
clone size: NA
CDR3 protein: CASRVAGGSYNEQFF
CDR3 DNA: TGCGCCAGCAGAGTGGCGGGGGGCTCCTACAATGAGCAGTTCTTC

CDR3 length: 14
J gene: TRBJ1-2
V gene: TRBV7-9
D gene: NA
clone size: NA
CDR3 protein: CASSRSQGGYGYTF
CDR3 DNA: TGTGCCAGCAGCCGCAGCCAGGGTGGCTATGGCTACACCTTC

CDR3 length: 14
J gene: TRBJ1-2
V gene: TRBV9
D gene: TRBD1
clone size: NA
CDR3 protein: CASSPGQGAGGYTF
CDR3 DNA: TGTGCCAGCAGCCCGGGACAGGGGGCGGGTGGCTACACCTTC

CDR3 length: 12
J gene: TRBJ2-7
V gene: TRBV27
D gene: TRBD1
clone size: NA
CDR3 protein: CASSYRGHEQYF
CDR3 DNA: TGTGCCAGCAGTTACAGGGGACACGAGCAGTACTTC

CDR3 length: 16
J gene: TRBJ2-3
V gene: TRBV5-1
D gene: TRBD1
clone size: few
CDR3 protein: CASSHRGTGFTDTQYF
CDR3 DNA: TGCGCCAGCTCCCACAGGGGAACAGGTTTCACAGATACGCAGTATTTT

CDR3 length: 15
J gene: TRBJ2-3
V gene: TRBV7-2
D gene: TRBD1
clone size: NA
CDR3 protein: CASSLNRGLTDTQYF
CDR3 DNA: TGTGCCAGCAGCTTAAACAGGGGTCTCACAGATACGCAGTATTTT

CDR3 length: 13
J gene: TRBJ1-2
V gene: TRBV9
D gene: NA
clone size: NA
CDR3 protein: CASREPPAGGYTF
CDR3 DNA: TGTGCCAGCAGGGAGCCTCCAGCGGGCGGCTACACCTTC

CDR3 length: 14
J gene: TRBJ1-6
V gene: TRBV6-5
D gene: TRBD1
clone size: NA
CDR3 protein: CASSFRGLDSPLHF
CDR3 DNA: TGTGCCAGCAGTTTCAGGGGGCTAGATTCACCCCTCCACTTT

CDR3 length: 16
J gene: TRBJ2-3
V gene: TRBV7-3
D gene: TRBD1
clone size: NA
CDR3 protein: CASSLSRDRGTDTQYF
CDR3 DNA: TGTGCCAGCAGCTTAAGCCGGGACAGGGGGACAGATACGCAGTATTTT

CDR3 length: 15
J gene: TRBJ1-1
V gene: TRBV6-1
D gene: TRBD1
clone size: once
CDR3 protein: CASSLRTGANTEAFF
CDR3 DNA: TGTGCCAGCAGCCTACGGACAGGAGCAAACACTGAAGCTTTCTTT

CDR3 length: 18
J gene: TRBJ1-6
V gene: TRBV9
D gene: NA
clone size: NA
CDR3 protein: CASSPSPGAGAWDSPLHF
CDR3 DNA: TGTGCCAGCAGCCCCTCCCCTGGGGCAGGGGCATGGGATTCACCCCTCCACTTT

CDR3 length: 16
J gene: TRBJ1-2
V gene: TRBV6-5
D gene: NA
clone size: few
CDR3 protein: CASSYSRGAVDYGYTF
CDR3 DNA: TGTGCCAGCAGTTACTCCCGGGGTGCCGTAGACTATGGCTACACCTTC

CDR3 length: 15
J gene: TRBJ2-1
V gene: TRBV9
D gene: TRBD1
clone size: NA
CDR3 protein: CASSDGTGNYNEQFF
CDR3 DNA: TGTGCCAGCAGCGACGGGACAGGAAACTACAATGAGCAGTTCTTC

CDR3 length: 18
J gene: TRBJ2-3
V gene: TRBV7-8
D gene: NA
clone size: NA
CDR3 protein: CASSLGGGGGLSTDTQYF
CDR3 DNA: TGTGCCAGCAGCTTAGGAGGTGGGGGCGGCTTAAGCACAGATACGCAGTATTTT

CDR3 length: 11
J gene: TRBJ2-7
V gene: TRBV6-5
D gene: NA
clone size: NA
CDR3 protein: CASSVTGTWFF
CDR3 DNA: TGTGCCAGCAGTGTTACCGGGACATGGTTCTTC

CDR3 length: 14
J gene: TRBJ1-3
V gene: TRBV4-1
D gene: NA
clone size: NA
CDR3 protein: CASGGRTSGNTIYF
CDR3 DNA: TGCGCCAGCGGAGGACGCACCTCTGGAAACACCATATATTTT

CDR3 length: 15
J gene: TRBJ2-1
V gene: TRBV18
D gene: NA
clone size: NA
CDR3 protein: CASDNSGYTYNEQFF
CDR3 DNA: TGTGCCAGCGACAATAGCGGATATACCTACAATGAGCAGTTCTTC

CDR3 length: 14
J gene: TRBJ1-2
V gene: TRBV27
D gene: TRBD1
clone size: NA
CDR3 protein: CASSFAGTGYGYTF
CDR3 DNA: TGTGCCAGCAGTTTTGCCGGGACAGGGTATGGCTACACCTTC

CDR3 length: 16
J gene: TRBJ2-2
V gene: TRBV7-2
D gene: TRBD2
clone size: NA
CDR3 protein: CASSPREAVITGELFF
CDR3 DNA: TGTGCCAGCAGCCCCCGGGAGGCCGTCATCACCGGGGAGCTGTTTTTT

CDR3 length: 13
J gene: TRBJ1-3
V gene: TRBV6-1
D gene: TRBD1
clone size: NA
CDR3 protein: CASTTGQGRNRDF
CDR3 DNA: TGTGCCAGCACCACTGGACAGGGAAGGAATCGGGATTTT

CDR3 length: 17
J gene: TRBJ2-3
V gene: TRBV27
D gene: TRBD2
clone size: NA
CDR3 protein: CASSPSGLAGNTDTQYF
CDR3 DNA: TGTGCCAGCAGTCCATCGGGACTAGCGGGAAACACAGATACGCAGTATTTT

CDR3 length: 15
J gene: TRBJ2-7
V gene: TRBV11-2
D gene: TRBD1
clone size: NA
CDR3 protein: CASSLLRQGRGEQYF
CDR3 DNA: TGTGCCAGCAGCTTATTACGACAGGGCCGGGGCGAGCAGTACTTC

CDR3 length: 13
J gene: TRBJ2-7
V gene: TRBV27
D gene: NA
clone size: NA
CDR3 protein: CASGQEISYEQYF
CDR3 DNA: TGTGCCAGCGGTCAGGAAATCTCCTACGAGCAGTACTTC

CDR3 length: 13
J gene: TRBJ1-1
V gene: TRBV19
D gene: NA
clone size: NA
CDR3 protein: CASRGHLNTEAFF
CDR3 DNA: TGTGCCAGTAGAGGACATCTGAACACTGAAGCTTTCTTT

CDR3 length: 14
J gene: TRBJ2-7
V gene: TRBV9
D gene: NA
clone size: NA
CDR3 protein: CASSTRPSSYEQYF
CDR3 DNA: TGTGCCAGCAGCACGCGTCCGAGCTCCTACGAGCAGTACTTC

CDR3 length: 14
J gene: TRBJ2-1
V gene: TRBV9
D gene: TRBD2
clone size: NA
CDR3 protein: CASSVSGGDNEQFF
CDR3 DNA: TGTGCCAGCAGCGTATCGGGGGGAGACAATGAGCAGTTCTTC

CDR3 length: 11
J gene: TRBJ1-3
V gene: TRBV7-8
D gene: NA
clone size: NA
CDR3 protein: CASSSLNTIYF
CDR3 DNA: TGTGCCAGCAGCTCCCTAAACACCATATATTTT

CDR3 length: 14
J gene: TRBJ2-5
V gene: TRBV18
D gene: TRBD1
clone size: NA
CDR3 protein: CASSSNRGGETQYF
CDR3 DNA: TGTGCCAGCTCCTCGAACAGGGGCGGCGAGACCCAGTACTTC

CDR3 length: 15
J gene: TRBJ1-1
V gene: TRBV19
D gene: NA
clone size: NA
CDR3 protein: CASTVWPGMNTEAFF
CDR3 DNA: TGTGCCAGTACCGTTTGGCCGGGAATGAACACTGAAGCTTTCTTT

CDR3 length: 14
J gene: TRBJ2-2
V gene: TRBV19
D gene: NA
clone size: NA
CDR3 protein: CASRISGNTGELFF
CDR3 DNA: TGTGCCAGTAGGATCTCGGGAAACACCGGGGAGCTGTTTTTT

CDR3 length: 14
J gene: TRBJ2-3
V gene: TRBV30
D gene: NA
clone size: NA
CDR3 protein: CAWSQKRSTDTQYF
CDR3 DNA: TGTGCCTGGAGTCAAAAGCGGAGCACAGATACGCAGTATTTT